These T cell receptor beta chains were read from a single sample in a study of blood T cell repertoires in COVID-19. Repertoires were generated with immunoSEQ multiplex PCR, while TCRdb's copy carries only in-frame clones and drops some. The sample has 250,000 to 350,000 clones; approximately 86% are singletons. Sequenced: peripheral blood. The source is a human donor with COVID-19, enrolled during active disease. The donor label of this sample is uncertain. The CDR3 runs from the conserved cysteine through the conserved F or W. The D gene is left open where the match is weak. Expanded clones get a size class; other rows say once, few or many, or leave the size out.

abundance,d_gene,v_gene,j_gene,CDR3aa,CDR3nt
-,TRBD2,TRBV7-2,TRBJ2-2,CASSLTSGSGTGELFF,TGTGCCAGCAGCTTAACTAGCGGGAGTGGCACCGGGGAGCTGTTTTTT
-,TRBD1,TRBV18,TRBJ2-5,CASSPRDSTGVGETQYF,TGTGCCAGCTCACCACGAGATTCTACAGGGGTGGGGGAGACCCAGTACTTC
few,-,TRBV11-1,TRBJ1-2,CASSPQVNGYTF,TGTGCCAGCAGCCCCCAGGTGAATGGCTACACCTTC
-,-,TRBV5-1,TRBJ2-7,CASSWEAPIYEQYF,TGCGCCAGCAGCTGGGAGGCTCCTATCTACGAGCAGTACTTC
-,-,TRBV6-1,TRBJ2-7,CASSEGLWRGSYEQYF,TGTGCCAGCAGTGAGGGGTTGTGGAGGGGTTCCTACGAGCAGTACTTC
-,-,TRBV12-3/TRBV12-4,TRBJ2-3,CASTPFGPDTQYF,TGTGCCAGCACCCCCTTTGGCCCAGATACGCAGTATTTT
once,TRBD2,TRBV19,TRBJ2-1,CASSIVAGVSFF,TGTGCCAGTAGTATAGTCGCGGGAGTGTCGTTCTTC
few,TRBD1,TRBV25-1,TRBJ1-2,CASSDARTGALTF,TGTGCCAGCAGTGATGCGCGGACAGGTGCCCTAACCTTC
few,-,TRBV12-2,TRBJ2-5,CASRFPQSQETQYF,TGTGCAAGTCGCTTCCCACAATCCCAAGAGACCCAGTACTTC
-,-,TRBV9,TRBJ2-7,CASSVGGESYEQYF,TGTGCCAGCAGCGTAGGTGGGGAGTCCTACGAGCAGTACTTC
-,-,TRBV18,TRBJ2-3,CASSPFQGGSTDTQYF,TGTGCCAGCTCACCATTTCAAGGCGGGAGCACAGATACGCAGTATTTT
-,TRBD2,TRBV11-2,TRBJ2-1,CASSTGGLAGHNEQFF,TGTGCCAGCAGCACAGGAGGGCTAGCGGGACACAATGAGCAGTTCTTC
-,-,TRBV3-1/TRBV3-2,TRBJ2-3,CASSPVGLSTDTQYF,TGTGCCAGCAGCCCCGTGGGACTCAGCACAGATACGCAGTATTTT
-,-,TRBV7-8,TRBJ2-7,CASSLVSEGDREQYF,TGTGCCAGCAGCTTAGTTTCCGAGGGGGACCGGGAGCAGTACTTC
-,-,TRBV19,TRBJ1-2,CASSPQGQRGDGYTF,TGTGCCAGTAGTCCCCAAGGACAGCGAGGGGATGGCTACACCTTC
-,-,TRBV6-1,TRBJ1-1,CASSERVEAFF,TGTGCCAGCAGTGAGCGGGTTGAAGCTTTCTTT
-,-,TRBV7-2,TRBJ1-2,CASSPDINYGYTF,TGTGCCAGCAGCCCAGACATTAACTATGGCTACACCTTC
-,TRBD1,TRBV30,TRBJ2-4,CAWGGGQGAKNIQYF,TGTGCCTGGGGGGGCGGACAGGGAGCCAAAAACATTCAGTACTTC
-,-,TRBV5-1,TRBJ2-7,CASSYLAEQYF,TGCGCCAGCAGCTACCTAGCGGAGCAGTACTTC
once,TRBD1,TRBV10-3,TRBJ2-7,CAIRRRDSDEQYF,TGTGCCATCAGACGCCGGGACAGTGACGAGCAGTACTTC
-,TRBD1,TRBV6-6,TRBJ1-5,CASCKTGDSNQPQHF,TGTGCCAGCTGCAAGACAGGGGATAGCAATCAGCCCCAGCATTTT
-,-,TRBV7-9,TRBJ2-3,CASRDITDTQYF,TGTGCCAGCAGGGACATCACAGATACGCAGTATTTT
-,TRBD1,TRBV3-1/TRBV3-2,TRBJ1-2,CASRNTDRAYITF,TGTGCCAGCAGAAACACCGACAGGGCCTACATCACCTTC